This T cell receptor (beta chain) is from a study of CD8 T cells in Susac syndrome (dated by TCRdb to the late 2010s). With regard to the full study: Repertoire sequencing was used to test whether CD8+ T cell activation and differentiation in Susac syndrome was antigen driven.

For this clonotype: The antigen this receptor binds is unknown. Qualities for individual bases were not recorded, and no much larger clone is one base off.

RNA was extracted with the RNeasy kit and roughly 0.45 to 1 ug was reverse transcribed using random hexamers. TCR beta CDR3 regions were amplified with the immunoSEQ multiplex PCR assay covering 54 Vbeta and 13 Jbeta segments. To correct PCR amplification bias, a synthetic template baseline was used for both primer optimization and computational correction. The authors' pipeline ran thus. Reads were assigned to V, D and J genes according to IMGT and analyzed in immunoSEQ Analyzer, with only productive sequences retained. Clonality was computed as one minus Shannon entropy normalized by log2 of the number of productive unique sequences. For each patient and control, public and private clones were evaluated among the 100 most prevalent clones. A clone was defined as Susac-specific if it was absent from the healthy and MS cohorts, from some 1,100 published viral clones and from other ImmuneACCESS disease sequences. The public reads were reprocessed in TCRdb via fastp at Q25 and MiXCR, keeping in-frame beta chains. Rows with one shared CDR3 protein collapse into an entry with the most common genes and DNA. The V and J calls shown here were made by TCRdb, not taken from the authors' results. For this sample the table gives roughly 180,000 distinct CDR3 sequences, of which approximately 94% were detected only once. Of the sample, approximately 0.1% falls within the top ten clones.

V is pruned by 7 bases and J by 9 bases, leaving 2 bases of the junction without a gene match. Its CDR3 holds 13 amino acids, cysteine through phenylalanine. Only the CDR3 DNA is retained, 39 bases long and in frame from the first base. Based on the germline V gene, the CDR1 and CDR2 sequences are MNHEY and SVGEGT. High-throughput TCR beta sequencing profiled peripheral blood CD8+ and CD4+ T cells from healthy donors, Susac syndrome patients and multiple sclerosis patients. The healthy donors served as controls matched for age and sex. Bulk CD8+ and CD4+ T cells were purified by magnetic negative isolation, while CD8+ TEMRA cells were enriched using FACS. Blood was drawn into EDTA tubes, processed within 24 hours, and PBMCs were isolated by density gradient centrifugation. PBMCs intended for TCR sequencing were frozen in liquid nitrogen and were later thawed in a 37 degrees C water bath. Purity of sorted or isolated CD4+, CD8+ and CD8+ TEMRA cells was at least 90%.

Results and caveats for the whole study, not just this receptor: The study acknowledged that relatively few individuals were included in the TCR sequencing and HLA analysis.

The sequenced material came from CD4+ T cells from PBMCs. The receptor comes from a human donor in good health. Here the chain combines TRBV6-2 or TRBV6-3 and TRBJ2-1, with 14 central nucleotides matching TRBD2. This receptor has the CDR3 CASKTSGRVEQFF. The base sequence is TGTGCCAGCAAGACTAGCGGGAGGGTTGAGCAGTTCTTC.